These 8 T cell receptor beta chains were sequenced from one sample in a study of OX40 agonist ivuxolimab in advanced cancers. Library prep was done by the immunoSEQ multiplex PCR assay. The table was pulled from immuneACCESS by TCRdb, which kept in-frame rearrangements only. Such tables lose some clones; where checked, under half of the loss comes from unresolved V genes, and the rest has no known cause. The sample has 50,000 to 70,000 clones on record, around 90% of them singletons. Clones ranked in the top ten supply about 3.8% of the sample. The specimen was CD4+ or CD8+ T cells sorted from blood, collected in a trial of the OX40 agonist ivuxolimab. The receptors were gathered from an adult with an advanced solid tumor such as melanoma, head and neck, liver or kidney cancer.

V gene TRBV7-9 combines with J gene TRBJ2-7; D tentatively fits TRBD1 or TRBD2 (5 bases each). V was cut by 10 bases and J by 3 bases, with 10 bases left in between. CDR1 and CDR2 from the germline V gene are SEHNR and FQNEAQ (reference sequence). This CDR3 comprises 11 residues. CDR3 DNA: TGTGCCACCTGGGACGGCTACGAGCAGTACTTC. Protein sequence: CATWDGYEQYF.

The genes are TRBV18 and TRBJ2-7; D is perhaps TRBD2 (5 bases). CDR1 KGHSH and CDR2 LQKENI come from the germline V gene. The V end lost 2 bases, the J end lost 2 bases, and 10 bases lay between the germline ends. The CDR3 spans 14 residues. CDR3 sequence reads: CASSPGAATYEQYF. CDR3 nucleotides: TGTGCCAGCTCACCAGGAGCGGCAACCTACGAGCAGTACTTC.

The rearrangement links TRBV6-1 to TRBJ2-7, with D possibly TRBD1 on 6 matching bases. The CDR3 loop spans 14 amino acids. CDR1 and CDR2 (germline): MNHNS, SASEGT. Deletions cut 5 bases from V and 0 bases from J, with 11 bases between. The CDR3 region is CASSNRDTSYEQYF. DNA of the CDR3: TGTGCCAGCAGTAACCGGGACACCTCCTACGAGCAGTACTTC.

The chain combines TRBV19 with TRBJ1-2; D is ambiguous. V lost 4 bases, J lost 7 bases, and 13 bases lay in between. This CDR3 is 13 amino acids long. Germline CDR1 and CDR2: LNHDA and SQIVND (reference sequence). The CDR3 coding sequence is TGTGCCAGTAGTAGGTTTCACAGTAGTGGCTACACCTTC. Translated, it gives CASSRFHSSGYTF.

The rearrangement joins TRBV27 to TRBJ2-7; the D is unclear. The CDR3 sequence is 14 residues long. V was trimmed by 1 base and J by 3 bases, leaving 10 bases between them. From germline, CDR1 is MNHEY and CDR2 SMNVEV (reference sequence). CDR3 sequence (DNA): TGTGCCAGCAGTTTATATCCCGGTTACTACGAGCAGTACTTC. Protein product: CASSLYPGYYEQYF.

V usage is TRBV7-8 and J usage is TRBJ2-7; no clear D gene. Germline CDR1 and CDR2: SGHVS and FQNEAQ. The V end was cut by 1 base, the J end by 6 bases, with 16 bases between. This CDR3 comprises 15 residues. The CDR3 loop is CASSLVGRNTGEQYF. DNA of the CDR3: TGTGCCAGCAGCTTAGTTGGGCGGAATACGGGCGAGCAGTACTTC.

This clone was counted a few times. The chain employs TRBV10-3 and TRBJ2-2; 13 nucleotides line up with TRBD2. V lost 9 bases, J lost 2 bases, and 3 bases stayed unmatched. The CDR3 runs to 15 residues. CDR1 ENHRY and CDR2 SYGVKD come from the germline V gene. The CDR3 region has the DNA TGTGCCATTGGACTAGCGGGAGCCAACACCGGGGAGCTGTTTTTT. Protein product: CAIGLAGANTGELFF.

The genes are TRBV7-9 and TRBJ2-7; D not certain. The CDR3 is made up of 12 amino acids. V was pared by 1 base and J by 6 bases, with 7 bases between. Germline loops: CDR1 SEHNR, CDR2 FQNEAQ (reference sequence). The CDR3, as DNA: TGTGCCAGCAGCTTAGGGGCAGCCGAGCAGTACTTC. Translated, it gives CASSLGAAEQYF.